Presented here are 7 T cell receptor beta chains from one specimen sequenced in a study of CD8 T cells in seronegative destructive rheumatoid arthritis. Method: immunoSEQ multiplex PCR; TCRdb's copy keeps in-frame clones and lacks some. The sample carries over 4,000 clones, approximately 78% recorded once. Sequencing was done on a sample of CD8+ T cells from blood. Every receptor here comes from a woman between 45 and 75 years old with seronegative destructive rheumatoid arthritis.

This chain links TRBV6-5 with TRBJ1-5; D unresolved. V was pared by 8 bases and J by 4 bases, with 9 bases between. The CDR3 spans 12 residues. Per the germline V gene, CDR1 is MNHEY and CDR2 is SVGAGI. The CDR3 sequence is CASRGENQPQHF. DNA of the CDR3: TGTGCCAGCCGCGGGGAAAATCAGCCCCAGCATTTT.

The chain uses TRBV11-2 and TRBJ2-6, with D uncertain. Trimming shortened V by 5 bases and J by 5 bases, and 13 bases separated the two germline ends. The CDR3 contains 15 residues. The germline V gene encodes CDR1 SGHAT and CDR2 FQNNGV. The CDR3 DNA sequence: TGTGCCAGCAGCGTGCAACAAAGTCGGGCCAACGTCCTGACTTTC. As protein: CASSVQQSRANVLTF.

In its sample, this clone was seen once. The chain joins TRBV27 to TRBJ1-1; the D is unclear. V was pared by 3 bases and J by 10 bases, with 9 bases between. Looked up from germline, CDR1 is MNHEY and CDR2 is SMNVEV (reference sequence). The CDR3 covers 11 residues. CDR3 sequence: CASSFSGRAFF. Here the CDR3 DNA reads TGTGCCAGCAGTTTTTCTGGCAGAGCTTTCTTT.

The chain is built from TRBV11-3 and TRBJ2-2; possibly TRBD1 for D (6 bases). Germline loops: CDR1 SGHNT, CDR2 YENEEA. Deletions cut 5 bases from V and 11 bases from J, with 12 bases between. This CDR3 contains 12 residues. CDR3 DNA: TGTGCCAGCAGCCCCGGGACAAATGAGCTGTTTTTT. Translated: CASSPGTNELFF.

The rearrangement links TRBV5-1 to TRBJ2-1; D ambiguous. The CDR3 is 12 residues long. The germline V gene has CDR1 SGHRS and CDR2 YFSETQ. With 1 base removed from V and 10 bases from J, the gap between germline ends came to 9 bases. This chain's CDR3 is CASSLNSLEQFF. The CDR3 coding sequence is TGCGCCAGCAGCTTGAACAGCCTGGAGCAGTTCTTC.

The chain carries TRBV19 and TRBJ1-5, with 8 bases matching TRBD1. CDR3 length: 15 residues. CDR1 and CDR2 from the germline V gene are LNHDA and SQIVND (reference sequence). The V segment lost 7 bases and the J segment 0 bases; nucleotides outside the gene matches: 5. The CDR3 region is CASNPDRVSNQPQHF. CDR3 coding DNA: TGTGCCAGTAATCCGGACAGGGTTAGCAATCAGCCCCAGCATTTT.

The chain is built from TRBV6-5 and TRBJ2-7; no definite D call. CDR3 length: 14 amino acids. From germline, CDR1 is MNHEY and CDR2 SVGAGI. Trimming left V 6 bases short and J 0 bases short, with 12 bases between. The CDR3 coding sequence is TGTGCCAGCAGGATACAACAGATCTCCTACGAGCAGTACTTC. This codes for CASRIQQISYEQYF.